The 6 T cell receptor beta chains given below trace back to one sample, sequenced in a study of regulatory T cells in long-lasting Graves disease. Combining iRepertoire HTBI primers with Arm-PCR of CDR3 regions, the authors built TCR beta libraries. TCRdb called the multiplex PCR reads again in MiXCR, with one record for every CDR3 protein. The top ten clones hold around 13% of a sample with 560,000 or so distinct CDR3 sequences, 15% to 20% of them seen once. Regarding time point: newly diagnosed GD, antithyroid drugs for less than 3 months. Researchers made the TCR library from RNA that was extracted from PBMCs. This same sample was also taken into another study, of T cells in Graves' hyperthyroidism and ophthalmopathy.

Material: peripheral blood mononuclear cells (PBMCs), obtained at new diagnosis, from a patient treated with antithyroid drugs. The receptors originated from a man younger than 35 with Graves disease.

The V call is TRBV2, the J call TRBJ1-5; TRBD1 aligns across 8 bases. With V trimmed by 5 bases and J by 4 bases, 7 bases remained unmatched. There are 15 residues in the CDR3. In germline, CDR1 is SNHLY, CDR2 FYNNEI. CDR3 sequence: CASSKATGGNQPQHF. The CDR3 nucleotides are TGTGCCAGCAGTAAGGCTACAGGGGGGAATCAGCCCCAGCATTTT.

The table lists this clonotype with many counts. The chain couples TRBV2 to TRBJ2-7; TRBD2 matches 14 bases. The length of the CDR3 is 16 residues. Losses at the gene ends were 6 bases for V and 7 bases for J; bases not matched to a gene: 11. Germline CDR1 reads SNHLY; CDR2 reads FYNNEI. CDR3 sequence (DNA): TGTGCCAGCAGAGCGGGACTAGCGGGAGTTCAGTCTGAGCAGTACTTC. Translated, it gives CASRAGLAGVQSEQYF.

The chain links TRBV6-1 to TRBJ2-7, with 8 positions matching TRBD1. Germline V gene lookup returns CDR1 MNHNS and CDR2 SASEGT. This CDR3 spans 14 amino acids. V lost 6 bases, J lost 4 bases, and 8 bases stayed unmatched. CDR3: CASRAGTGPYEQYF. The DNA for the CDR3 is TGTGCCAGCAGGGCCGGGACAGGCCCTTACGAGCAGTACTTC.

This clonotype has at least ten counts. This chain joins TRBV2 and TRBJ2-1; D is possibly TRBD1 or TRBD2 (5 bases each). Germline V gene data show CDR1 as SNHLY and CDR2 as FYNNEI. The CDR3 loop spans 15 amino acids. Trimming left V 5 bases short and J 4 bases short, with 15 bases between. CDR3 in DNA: TGTGCCAGCAGTTACCGGGACCCGCCATACAATGAGCAGTTCTTC. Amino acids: CASSYRDPPYNEQFF.

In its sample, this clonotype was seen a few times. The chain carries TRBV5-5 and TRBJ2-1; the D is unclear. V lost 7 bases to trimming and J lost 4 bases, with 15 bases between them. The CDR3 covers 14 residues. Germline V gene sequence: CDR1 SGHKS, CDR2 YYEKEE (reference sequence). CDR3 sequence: CASYLGQTYNEQFF. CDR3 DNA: TGTGCCAGCTACCTTGGGCAGACTTACAATGAGCAGTTCTTC.

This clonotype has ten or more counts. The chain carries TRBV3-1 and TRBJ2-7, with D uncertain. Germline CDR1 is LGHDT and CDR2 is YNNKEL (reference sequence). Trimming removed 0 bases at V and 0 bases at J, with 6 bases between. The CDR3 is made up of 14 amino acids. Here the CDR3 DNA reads TGTGCCAGCAGCCAAGATCAGACCTCCTACGAGCAGTACTTC. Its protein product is CASSQDQTSYEQYF.